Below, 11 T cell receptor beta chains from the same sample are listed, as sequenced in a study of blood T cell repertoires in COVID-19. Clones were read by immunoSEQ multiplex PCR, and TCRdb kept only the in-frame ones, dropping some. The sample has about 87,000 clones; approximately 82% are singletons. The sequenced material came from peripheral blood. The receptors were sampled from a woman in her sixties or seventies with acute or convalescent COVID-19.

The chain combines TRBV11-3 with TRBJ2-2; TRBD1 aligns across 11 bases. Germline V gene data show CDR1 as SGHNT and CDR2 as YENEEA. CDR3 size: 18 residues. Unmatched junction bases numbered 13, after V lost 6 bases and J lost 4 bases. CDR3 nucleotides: TGTGCCAGCAGGACCGGGACAGGGGGTTCCCTGGGCACCGGGGAGCTGTTTTTT. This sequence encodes CASRTGTGGSLGTGELFF.

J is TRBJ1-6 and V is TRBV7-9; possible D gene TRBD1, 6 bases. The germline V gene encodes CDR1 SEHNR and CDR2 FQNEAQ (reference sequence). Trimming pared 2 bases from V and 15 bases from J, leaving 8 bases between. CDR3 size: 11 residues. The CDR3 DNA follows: TGTGCCAGCAGCTTACAGGGGTACCTCCACTTT. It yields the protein CASSLQGYLHF. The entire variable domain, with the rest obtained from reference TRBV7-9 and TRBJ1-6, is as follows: DTGVSQNPRHKITKRGQNVTFRCDPISEHNRLYWYRQTLGQGPEFLTYFQNEAQLEKSRLLSDRFSAERPKGSFSTLEIQRTEQGDSAMYLCASSLQGYLHFGNGTRLTVT.

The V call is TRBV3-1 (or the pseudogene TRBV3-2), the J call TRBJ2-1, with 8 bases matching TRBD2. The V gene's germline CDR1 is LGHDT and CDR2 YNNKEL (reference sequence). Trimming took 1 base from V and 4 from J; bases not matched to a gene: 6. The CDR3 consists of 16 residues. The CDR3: CASSQVLASGYNEQFF. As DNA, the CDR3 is TGTGCCAGCAGCCAAGTGTTGGCTAGCGGGTACAATGAGCAGTTCTTC.

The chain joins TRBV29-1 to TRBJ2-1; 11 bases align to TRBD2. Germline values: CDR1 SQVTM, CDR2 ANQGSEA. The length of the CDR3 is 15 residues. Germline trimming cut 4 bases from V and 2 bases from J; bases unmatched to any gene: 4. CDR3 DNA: TGCAGCGTTGTCGCTAGCGGGAGGACCTACAATGAGCAGTTCTTC. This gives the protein CSVVASGRTYNEQFF.

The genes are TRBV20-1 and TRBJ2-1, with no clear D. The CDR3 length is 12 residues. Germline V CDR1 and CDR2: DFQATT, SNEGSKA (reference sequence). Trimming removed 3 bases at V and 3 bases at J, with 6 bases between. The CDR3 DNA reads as TGCAGTGCTAGTCCGGTCTACAATGAGCAGTTCTTC. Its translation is CSASPVYNEQFF.

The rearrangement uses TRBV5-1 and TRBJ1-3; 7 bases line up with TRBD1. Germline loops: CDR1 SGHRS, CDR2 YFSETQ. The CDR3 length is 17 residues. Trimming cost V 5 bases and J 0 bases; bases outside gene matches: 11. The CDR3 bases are TGCGCCAGCAGTCCTACGGACAGGTCGAGCTCTGGAAACACCATATATTTT. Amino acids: CASSPTDRSSSGNTIYF.

CDR3 DNA: TGTGCCAGCAGCCCGAACCGGGACAGGGGGCTCGGCTACACCTTC. Its translation: CASSPNRDRGLGYTF. The chain combines TRBV13 with TRBJ1-2, with TRBD1 identical over 12 bases. The CDR3 length is 15 residues. J lost 8 bases, V lost 5 bases, and 9 bases had no gene match. Germline CDR1 and CDR2: PRHDT and FYEKMQ (reference sequence).

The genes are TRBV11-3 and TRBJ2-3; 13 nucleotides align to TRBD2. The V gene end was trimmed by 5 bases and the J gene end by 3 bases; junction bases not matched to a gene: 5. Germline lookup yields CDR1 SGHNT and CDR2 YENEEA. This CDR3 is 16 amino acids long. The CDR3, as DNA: TGTGCCAGCAGCGGACTAGCGGGAGTAGGAACAGATACGCAGTATTTT. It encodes CASSGLAGVGTDTQYF.

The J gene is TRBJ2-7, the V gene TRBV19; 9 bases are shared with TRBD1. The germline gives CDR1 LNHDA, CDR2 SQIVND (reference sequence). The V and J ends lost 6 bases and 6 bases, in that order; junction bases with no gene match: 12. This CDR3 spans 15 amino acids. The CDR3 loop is CASSPVLGQGGEQYF. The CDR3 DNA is TGTGCCAGTAGCCCGGTACTGGGACAGGGAGGCGAGCAGTACTTC.

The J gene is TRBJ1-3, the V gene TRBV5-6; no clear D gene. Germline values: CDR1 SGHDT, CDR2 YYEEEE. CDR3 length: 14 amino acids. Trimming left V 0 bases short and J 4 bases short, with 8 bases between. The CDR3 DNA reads TGTGCCAGCAGCTTGGACAGCCCCGGAAACACCATATATTTT. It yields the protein CASSLDSPGNTIYF.

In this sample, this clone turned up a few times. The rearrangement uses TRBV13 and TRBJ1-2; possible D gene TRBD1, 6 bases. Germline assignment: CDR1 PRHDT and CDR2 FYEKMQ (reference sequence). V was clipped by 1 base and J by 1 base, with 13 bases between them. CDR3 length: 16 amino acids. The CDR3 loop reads CASSLAADRFNYGYTF. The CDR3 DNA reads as TGTGCCAGCAGCTTAGCCGCGGACAGATTTAACTATGGCTACACCTTC.